This entry lists 3 T cell receptor beta chains sequenced from one sample in a study of response to subunit inactivated influenza vaccine. TCRdb itself ran the RT-PCR reads through MiXCR, one entry per CDR3 protein. Among 490,000 or so distinct CDR3 sequences, 7.6% were seen once, and the ten largest hold under 15%. The specimen comprised PBMCs from blood, sampled roughly 24 months after vaccination. The receptor set was obtained from a man between 50 and 70 years old who received an inactivated influenza vaccine.

This clonotype occurred a few times. The chain employs TRBV25-1 and TRBJ2-5; unclear D gene. The CDR3 length is 15 residues. V was shortened by 7 bases and J by 2 bases, with 17 bases between the two germline ends. Germline V lookup: CDR1 MGHDK, CDR2 SYGVNS. The DNA of the CDR3 is TGTGCCAGCACACCGCACACGGTATATCAAGAGACCCAGTACTTC. It specifies CASTPHTVYQETQYF.

This clonotype was seen repeatedly, ten times or more. The chain uses TRBV10-3 and TRBJ1-4; the D gene is possibly TRBD1 (5 bases). Germline V gene lookup returns CDR1 ENHRY and CDR2 SYGVKD. CDR3 length: 13 amino acids. Deletions cut 11 bases from V and 2 bases from J, with 12 bases between. The CDR3 sequence: CASTGGTNEKLFF. DNA for the CDR3: TGTGCCTCGACCGGGGGGACTAATGAAAAACTGTTTTTT.

The V call is TRBV29-1, the J call TRBJ1-1; 8 nucleotides match TRBD1. The V segment lost 7 bases and the J segment 2 bases; nucleotides outside the gene matches: 6. The germline V gene encodes CDR1 SQVTM and CDR2 ANQGSEA. The CDR3 sequence is 13 residues long. This CDR3 reads CSGTGTGNTEAFF. For the CDR3, the DNA is TGCAGCGGCACCGGGACAGGTAACACTGAAGCTTTCTTT. The variable domain in full, completed from reference TRBV29-1 and TRBJ1-1, reads SAVISQKPSRDICQRGTSLTIQCQVDSQVTMMFWYRQQPGQSLTLIATANQGSEATYESGFVIDKFPISRPNLTFSTLTVSNMSPEDSSIYLCSGTGTGNTEAFFGQGTRLTVV.